This passage covers 23 T cell receptor beta chains from one sample sequenced in a study of Graves' ophthalmopathy and Graves' hyperthyroidism (dated by TCRdb to about 2018). Sequencing was carried out with an Illumina HiSeq 2000. For repertoire sequencing, TCR beta CDR3 regions were amplified from RNA transcripts. A first-round RT-PCR used HTBI primers with the Qiagen OneStep RT-PCR kit, followed by a second-round multiplex PCR, size selection and purification. The raw public data were reprocessed by TCRdb itself: fastp quality trimming at Q25, MiXCR clonotype calling, in-frame beta chains only. Rows are combined by CDR3 protein, so each entry shows the most common genes and DNA. Across this sample there are over a million distinct CDR3 sequences, with about two fifths seen only once. The top ten clones comprise 11% of the sample. Source material: peripheral blood or thyroid tissue (not recorded which). Source of these receptors: an adult man with Graves' hyperthyroidism.

The rearrangement links TRBV20-1 to TRBJ2-2, with D hard to call. From germline, CDR1 is DFQATT and CDR2 SNEGSKA (reference sequence). This CDR3 contains 14 residues. The ends were cut back, 6 bases at V and 1 base at J, with 12 bases in the middle. CDR3 sequence reads: CSAPRRVNTGELFF. The CDR3 nucleotides read TGCAGTGCCCCCCGACGGGTGAACACCGGGGAGCTGTTTTTT.

This clonotype occurred a few times. V and J are TRBV28 and TRBJ1-5; 9 bases line up with TRBD1. This CDR3 spans 15 amino acids. Trimming removed 4 bases from V and 7 bases from J; junction bases left unmatched: 8. CDR1 is MDHEN, CDR2 SYDVKM, per germline. For the CDR3, the DNA is TGTGCCAGCAGTTGGACAGGGGCCGCTCGCCAGCCCCAGCATTTT. Its protein product is CASSWTGAARQPQHF.

This clonotype was detected many times. V and J are TRBV6-5 and TRBJ2-7; D gene uncertain. Germline-derived CDR1 and CDR2 are MNHEY and SVGAGI. CDR3 length equals 13 residues. Trimming removed 6 bases at V and 9 bases at J, with 18 bases between. The CDR3 protein is CASSPSLSGGQYF. The DNA for the CDR3 is TGTGCCAGCAGCCCTTCTCTGTCAGGCGGGCAGTACTTC.

J is TRBJ1-2 and V is TRBV20-1; D possibly corresponds to TRBD1 (5 bases). CDR3 length: 12 amino acids. Germline assignment: CDR1 DFQATT and CDR2 SNEGSKA (reference sequence). V gave up 6 bases and J gave up 8 bases, with 16 bases separating them. The CDR3 sequence is CSAQDSAYGYTF. The CDR3 DNA is TGCAGTGCACAAGACAGTGCTTACGGCTACACCTTC.

Details on this clonotype: One base away lies a much larger clone, so this may be a sequencing read error. The chain joins TRBV7-9 to TRBJ2-2, with a possible D match to TRBD2 (5 bases). Looked up from germline, CDR1 is SEHNR and CDR2 is FQNEAQ (reference sequence). The V and J ends lost 3 bases and 4 bases respectively, with 18 bases between them. This CDR3 contains 17 residues. In nucleotides, the CDR3 is TGTGCCAGCAGCTTGGATCGGGGTTCGGGGAGCACCGGGGAGCTGTTTTTT. Translating gives CASSLDRGSGSTGELFF.

J is TRBJ1-2 and V is TRBV11-2; D is undetermined. The CDR3 spans 14 residues. CDR1 is SGHAT and CDR2 is FQNNGV in the germline V gene. Trimming left V 8 bases short and J 3 bases short, with 16 bases between. The CDR3 DNA is TGTGCCAGCTCACCACCCGTATCCGACTATGGCTACACCTTC. As protein: CASSPPVSDYGYTF.

This clonotype was recorded at least ten times. The CDR3 nucleotides are TGCAGCGCCAAGGATGGGACAGGGGTAACCTACGAGCAGTACTTC. It codes for CSAKDGTGVTYEQYF. This sequence joins TRBV29-1 and TRBJ2-7, with 10 bases aligning to TRBD1. CDR3 length equals 15 residues. V trimming: 7 bases; J trimming: 2 bases; junction bases outside the gene matches: 11. Looked up from germline, CDR1 is SQVTM and CDR2 is ANQGSEA.

The sample holds many counts of this clonotype. This chain connects TRBV11-2 to TRBJ1-6; no reliable D call. In germline, CDR1 is SGHAT, CDR2 FQNNGV. CDR3 size: 15 residues. The V gene lost 0 bases and the J gene lost 3 bases, with 6 bases spanning the gap. The CDR3 nucleotides read TGTGCCAGCAGCTTAGATGCGGGCTATAATTCACCCCTCCACTTT. Protein: CASSLDAGYNSPLHF.

This chain connects TRBV11-3 to TRBJ2-1, with 10 positions matching TRBD2. The trim removed 4 bases at V and 7 bases at J, leaving 13 bases unmatched. The CDR3 covers 17 residues. Germline V gene lookup returns CDR1 SGHNT and CDR2 YENEEA. CDR3 coding DNA: TGTGCCAGCAGCTCGCGGGGTCAGAGCGGGGGGGGTAATGAGCAGTTCTTC. Translation: CASSSRGQSGGGNEQFF.

The sample holds a few counts of this clonotype. The chain employs TRBV6-5 and TRBJ2-7, with 9 bases aligning to TRBD1. The germline V gene has CDR1 MNHEY and CDR2 SVGAGI. The CDR3 is 12 residues long. The CDR3 region is CATGTGRHEQYF. DNA of the CDR3: TGTGCTACCGGGACAGGGAGGCACGAGCAGTACTTC.

The chain carries TRBV10-2 and TRBJ1-2; unclear D gene. Germline assignment: CDR1 WSHSY and CDR2 SAAADI. Trimming removed 4 bases from V and 8 bases from J, with 8 bases in between. The CDR3 contains 11 residues. The CDR3 here is CASSAGTGYTF. In nucleotides, the CDR3 is TGCGCCAGCAGTGCCGGCACGGGCTACACCTTC.

The CDR3: CASISREYVGFF. The CDR3 coding sequence is TGTGCCAGCATTTCCCGGGAGTATGTCGGTTTCTTT. V usage is TRBV6-2 or TRBV6-3 and J usage is TRBJ1-1, with D hard to call. In germline, CDR1 is MNHEY, CDR2 SVGEGT. The CDR3 is 12 amino acids. Trimming cost V 7 bases and J 13 bases, with 19 bases left between them.

This clonotype was picked up one time. The rearrangement links TRBV24-1 to TRBJ2-2, with D possibly being TRBD2 (5 bases). CDR1 is KGHDR and CDR2 is SFDVKD in the germline V gene. The CDR3 runs to 17 residues. V was clipped by 2 bases and J by 7 bases, with 19 bases between them. In DNA form, the CDR3 reads TGTGCCACCAGTGATTGGCCCCGAAATGAGGGCCACGGGGAGCTGTTTTTT. It specifies CATSDWPRNEGHGELFF.

CDR3 in amino acids: CSVRRLGTANEKLFF. For the CDR3, the DNA is TGCAGCGTGAGAAGGCTCGGGACAGCTAATGAAAAACTGTTTTTT. V gene TRBV29-1 combines with J gene TRBJ1-4, with 7 bases aligning to TRBD1. Per germline, CDR1 SQVTM and CDR2 ANQGSEA. This CDR3 region has 15 residues. V trimming: 6 bases; J trimming: 3 bases; junction bases outside the gene matches: 10.

This chain links TRBV7-9 with TRBJ2-7; D uncertain. CDR1 is SEHNR, CDR2 FQNEAQ, per germline (reference sequence). The CDR3 totals 13 residues. V gave up 2 bases and J gave up 1 base, with 6 bases separating them. CDR3 sequence: CASSLIQSYEQYF. CDR3 nucleotides: TGTGCCAGCAGCTTAATTCAGTCCTACGAGCAGTACTTC.

Here the CDR3 DNA reads TGTGCCAGCAGCTTTTTTAGCGGGAGTATTTCTTACGGCGGAGAGACCCAGTACTTC. Protein: CASSFFSGSISYGGETQYF. The chain joins TRBV7-9 to TRBJ2-5; 9 bases align to TRBD2. J was trimmed by 4 bases and V by 3 bases; bases with no gene match: 18. Per germline, CDR1 SEHNR and CDR2 FQNEAQ (reference sequence). The CDR3 totals 19 residues.

This clonotype was counted between two and nine times. The J gene is TRBJ1-2, the V gene TRBV2; no definite D call. The CDR3 has 14 residues. Trimming left V 4 bases short and J 4 bases short, with 13 bases between. The germline CDR1 and CDR2 sequences are SNHLY and FYNNEI. For the CDR3, the DNA is TGTGCCAGCAGTGGGGGAAAGGATCTCTATGGCTACACCTTC. Its protein product is CASSGGKDLYGYTF.

In this sample, this clonotype turned up a few times. The V call is TRBV2, the J call TRBJ1-5; D gene uncertain. CDR1 and CDR2 (germline): SNHLY, FYNNEI. The V and J ends lost 6 bases and 4 bases respectively, with 13 bases between them. This CDR3 comprises 14 residues. CDR3 in amino acids: CASSHRVRNQPQHF. Here the CDR3 DNA reads TGTGCCAGCAGCCACAGAGTAAGGAATCAGCCCCAGCATTTT. Using reference TRBV2 and TRBJ1-5 for the parts outside the CDR3, the full variable domain is EPEVTQTPSHQVTQMGQEVILRCVPISNHLYFYWYRQILGQKVEFLVSFYNNEISEKSEIFDDQFSVERPDGSNFTLKIRSTKLEDSAMYFCASSHRVRNQPQHFGDGTRLSIL.

This clonotype showed up many times. The V and J genes are TRBV6-5 and TRBJ1-1; TRBD1 matches at 9 bases. This CDR3 is 14 amino acids long. Germline V CDR1 and CDR2: MNHEY, SVGAGI. V was pared by 5 bases and J by 3 bases, with 4 bases of the junction left unmatched. CDR3 protein: CASSAGQGYTEAFF. The CDR3 region has the DNA TGTGCCAGCAGTGCCGGACAGGGGTACACTGAAGCTTTCTTT.

There are many counts of this clonotype. This rearrangement joins TRBV19 to TRBJ1-5, with 7 bases lining up with TRBD1. Looked up from germline, CDR1 is LNHDA and CDR2 is SQIVND (reference sequence). The V segment lost 2 bases and the J segment 11 bases; nucleotides outside the gene matches: 9. The CDR3 sequence is 14 residues long. In DNA form, the CDR3 reads TGTGCCAGTAGTATACGGACAGGAGCCTCGGCCCAGCATTTT. Its protein product is CASSIRTGASAQHF.

Points on this clonotype: A much larger clonotype is one base distant, so this may be a read error. The chain combines TRBV20-1 with TRBJ1-5; 10 positions agree with TRBD1. Germline V gene sequence: CDR1 DFQATT, CDR2 SNEGSKA (reference sequence). Trimming took 1 base from V and 6 from J; bases not matched to a gene: 3. The CDR3 has 14 residues. In DNA, the CDR3 is TGCAGTGCTAGAGGGGGACAGGGGTTTCAGCCCCAGCATTTT. Its translation: CSARGGQGFQPQHF.

The chain links TRBV6-1 to TRBJ1-3, with D possibly being TRBD1 (5 bases). The germline V gene encodes CDR1 MNHNS and CDR2 SASEGT. The germline V and J ends were trimmed by 1 base and 1 base, with 8 bases remaining between them. There are 15 residues in the CDR3. CDR3 sequence: CASSEGAGSGNTIYF. DNA of the CDR3: TGTGCCAGCAGTGAAGGCGCAGGGTCTGGAAACACCATATATTTT.

The chain couples TRBV20-1 to TRBJ2-5, with TRBD2 matching over 9 bases. Germline V CDR1 and CDR2: DFQATT, SNEGSKA (reference sequence). V was pared by 0 bases and J by 4 bases, with 6 bases of the junction left unmatched. The CDR3 runs to 15 residues. The CDR3 sequence is CSAREREGLRETQYF. In nucleotides, the CDR3 is TGCAGTGCTAGAGAGCGGGAGGGCCTTCGAGAGACCCAGTACTTC.